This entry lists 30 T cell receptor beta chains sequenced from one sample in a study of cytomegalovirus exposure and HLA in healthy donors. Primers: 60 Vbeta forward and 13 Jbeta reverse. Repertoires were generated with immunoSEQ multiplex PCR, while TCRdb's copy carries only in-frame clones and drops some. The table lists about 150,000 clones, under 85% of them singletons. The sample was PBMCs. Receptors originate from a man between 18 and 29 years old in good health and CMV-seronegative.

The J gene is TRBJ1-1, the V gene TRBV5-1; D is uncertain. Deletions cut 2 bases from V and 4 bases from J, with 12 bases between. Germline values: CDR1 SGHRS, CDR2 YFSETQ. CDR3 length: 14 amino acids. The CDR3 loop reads CASSFGGRSTEAFF. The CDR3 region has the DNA TGCGCCAGCAGCTTCGGAGGGCGGTCCACTGAAGCTTTCTTT. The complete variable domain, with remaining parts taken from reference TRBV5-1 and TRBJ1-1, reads KAGVTQTPRYLIKTRGQQVTLSCSPISGHRSVSWYQQTPGQGLQFLFEYFSETQRNKGNFPGRFSGRQFSNSRSEMNVSTLELGDSALYLCASSFGGRSTEAFFGQGTRLTVV.

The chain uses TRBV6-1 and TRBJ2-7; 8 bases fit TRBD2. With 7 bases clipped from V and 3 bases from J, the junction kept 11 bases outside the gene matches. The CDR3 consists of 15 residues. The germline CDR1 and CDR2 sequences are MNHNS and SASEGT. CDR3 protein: CASNPLAGGLYEQYF. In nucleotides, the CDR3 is TGTGCCAGCAACCCCCTCGCGGGGGGACTCTACGAGCAGTACTTC.

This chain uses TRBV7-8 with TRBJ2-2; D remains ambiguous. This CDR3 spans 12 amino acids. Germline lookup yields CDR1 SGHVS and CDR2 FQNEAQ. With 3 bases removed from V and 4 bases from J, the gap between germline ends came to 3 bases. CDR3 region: CASSLSTGELFF. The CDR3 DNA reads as TGTGCCAGCAGCTTGAGCACCGGGGAGCTGTTTTTT.

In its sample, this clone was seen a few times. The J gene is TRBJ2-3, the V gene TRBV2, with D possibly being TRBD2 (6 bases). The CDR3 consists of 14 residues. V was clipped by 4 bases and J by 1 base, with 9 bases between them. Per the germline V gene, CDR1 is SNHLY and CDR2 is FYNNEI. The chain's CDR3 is CASSASGGTDTQYF. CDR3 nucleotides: TGTGCCAGCAGTGCATCGGGGGGCACAGATACGCAGTATTTT.

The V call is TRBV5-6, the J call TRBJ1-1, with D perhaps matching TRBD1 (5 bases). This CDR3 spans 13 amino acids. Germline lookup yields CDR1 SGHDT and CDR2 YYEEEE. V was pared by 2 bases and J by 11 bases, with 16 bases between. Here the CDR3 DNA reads TGTGCCAGCAGCTTTGGGGGGGACTTAGGGGCTTTCTTT. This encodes CASSFGGDLGAFF.

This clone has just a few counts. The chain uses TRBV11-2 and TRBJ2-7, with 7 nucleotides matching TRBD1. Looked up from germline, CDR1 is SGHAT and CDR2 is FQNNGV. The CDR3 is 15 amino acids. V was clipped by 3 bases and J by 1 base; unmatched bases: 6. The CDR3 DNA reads TGTGCCAGCAGCTTTCAAGGACAGGCGTCCTACGAGCAGTACTTC. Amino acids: CASSFQGQASYEQYF.

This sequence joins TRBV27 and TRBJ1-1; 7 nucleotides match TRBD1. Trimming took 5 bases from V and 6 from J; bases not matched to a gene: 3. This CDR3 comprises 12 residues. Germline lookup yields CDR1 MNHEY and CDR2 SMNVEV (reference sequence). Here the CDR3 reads CASSATGSEAFF. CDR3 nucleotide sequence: TGTGCCAGCAGTGCGACAGGGTCTGAAGCTTTCTTT.

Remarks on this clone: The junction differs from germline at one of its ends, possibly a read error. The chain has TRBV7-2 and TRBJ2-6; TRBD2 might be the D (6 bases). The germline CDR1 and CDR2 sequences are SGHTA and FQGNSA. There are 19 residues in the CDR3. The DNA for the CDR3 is TGTGCCAGCAGCTTAGGGGGCGGGCTCATGGGGGGTGGGGCCAACGGCCTGACTTTC. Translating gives CASSLGGGLMGGGANGLTF.

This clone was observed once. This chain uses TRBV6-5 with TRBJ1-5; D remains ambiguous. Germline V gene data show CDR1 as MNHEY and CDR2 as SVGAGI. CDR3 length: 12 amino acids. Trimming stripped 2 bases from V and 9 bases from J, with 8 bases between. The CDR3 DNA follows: TGTGCCAGCAGTTACGCCCGAGGGCCCCAGCATTTT. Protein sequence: CASSYARGPQHF.

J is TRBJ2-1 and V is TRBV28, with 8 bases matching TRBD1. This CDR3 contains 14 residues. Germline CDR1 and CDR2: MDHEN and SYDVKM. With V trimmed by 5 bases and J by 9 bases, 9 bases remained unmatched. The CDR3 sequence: CASSGPGGAVEQFF. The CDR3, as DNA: TGTGCCAGCAGTGGGCCAGGGGGCGCGGTTGAGCAGTTCTTC.

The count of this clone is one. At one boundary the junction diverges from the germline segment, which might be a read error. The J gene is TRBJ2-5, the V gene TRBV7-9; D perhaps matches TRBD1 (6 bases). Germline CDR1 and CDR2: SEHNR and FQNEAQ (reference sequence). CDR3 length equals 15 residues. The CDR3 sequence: CAGSFFGGSQETQYF. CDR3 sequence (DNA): TGTGCCGGCAGCTTTTTTGGGGGCTCACAAGAGACCCAGTACTTC.

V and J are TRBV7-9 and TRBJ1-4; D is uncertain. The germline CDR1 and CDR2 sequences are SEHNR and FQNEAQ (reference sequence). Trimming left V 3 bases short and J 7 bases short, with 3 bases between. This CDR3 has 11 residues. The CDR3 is CASSFSEKLFF. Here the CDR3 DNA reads TGTGCCAGCAGCTTTAGTGAAAAACTGTTTTTT.

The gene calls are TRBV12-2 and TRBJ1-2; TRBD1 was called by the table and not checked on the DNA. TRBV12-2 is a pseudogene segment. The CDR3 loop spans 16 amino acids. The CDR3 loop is CASRLPPGQGYYGYTF. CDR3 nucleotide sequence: TGTGCAAGTCGCTTACCTCCGGGACAGGGGTACTATGGCTACACCTTC.

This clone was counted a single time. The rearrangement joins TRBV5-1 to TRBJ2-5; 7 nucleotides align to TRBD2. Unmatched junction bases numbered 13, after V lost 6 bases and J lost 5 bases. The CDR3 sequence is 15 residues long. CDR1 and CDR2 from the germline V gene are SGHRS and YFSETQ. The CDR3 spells CASTRTRAPGETQYF. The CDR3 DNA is TGCGCCAGCACTAGGACTAGGGCCCCGGGGGAGACCCAGTACTTC. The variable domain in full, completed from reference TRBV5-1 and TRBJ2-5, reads KAGVTQTPRYLIKTRGQQVTLSCSPISGHRSVSWYQQTPGQGLQFLFEYFSETQRNKGNFPGRFSGRQFSNSRSEMNVSTLELGDSALYLCASTRTRAPGETQYFGPGTRLLVL.

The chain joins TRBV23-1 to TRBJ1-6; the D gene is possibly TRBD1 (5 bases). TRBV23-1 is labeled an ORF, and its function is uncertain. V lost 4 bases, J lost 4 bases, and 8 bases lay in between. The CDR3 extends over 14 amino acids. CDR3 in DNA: TGCGCCAGCAGTCCGACAGTTTATAATTCACCCCTCCACTTT. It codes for CASSPTVYNSPLHF.

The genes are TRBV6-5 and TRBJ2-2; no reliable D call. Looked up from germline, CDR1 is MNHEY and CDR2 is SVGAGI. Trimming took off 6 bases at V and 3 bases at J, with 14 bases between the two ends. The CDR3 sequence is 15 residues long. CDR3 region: CASRVTYSYTGELFF. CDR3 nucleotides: TGTGCCAGCAGGGTTACTTACAGCTACACCGGGGAGCTGTTTTTT.

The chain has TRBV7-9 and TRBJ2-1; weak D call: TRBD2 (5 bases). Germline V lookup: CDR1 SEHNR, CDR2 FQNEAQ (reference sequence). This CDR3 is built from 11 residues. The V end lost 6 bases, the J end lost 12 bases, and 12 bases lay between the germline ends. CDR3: CASRPTSGQFF. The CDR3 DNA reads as TGTGCCAGCAGACCCACTAGTGGGCAGTTCTTC.

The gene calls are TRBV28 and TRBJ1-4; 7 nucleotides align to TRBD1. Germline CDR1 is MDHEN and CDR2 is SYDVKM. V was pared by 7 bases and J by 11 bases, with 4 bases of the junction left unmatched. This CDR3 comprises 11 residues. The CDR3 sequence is CASNDRVKLFF. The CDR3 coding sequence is TGTGCCAGCAATGACAGGGTCAAACTGTTTTTT.

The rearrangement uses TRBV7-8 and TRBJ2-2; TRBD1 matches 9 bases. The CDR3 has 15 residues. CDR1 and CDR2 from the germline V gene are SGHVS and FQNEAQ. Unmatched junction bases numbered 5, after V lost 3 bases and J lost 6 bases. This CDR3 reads CASSFRTGGAGELFF. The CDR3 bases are TGTGCCAGCAGCTTCCGTACAGGGGGCGCCGGGGAGCTGTTTTTT.

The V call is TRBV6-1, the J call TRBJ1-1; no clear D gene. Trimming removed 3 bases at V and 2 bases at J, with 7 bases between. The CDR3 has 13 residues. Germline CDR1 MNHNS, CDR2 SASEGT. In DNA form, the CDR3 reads TGTGCCAGCAGTGATTGGCTCAACACTGAAGCTTTCTTT. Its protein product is CASSDWLNTEAFF.

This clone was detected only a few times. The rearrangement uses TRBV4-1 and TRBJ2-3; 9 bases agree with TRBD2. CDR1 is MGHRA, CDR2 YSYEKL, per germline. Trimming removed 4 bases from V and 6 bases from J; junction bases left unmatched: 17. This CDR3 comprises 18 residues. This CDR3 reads CASSPSPQRGASKDTQYF. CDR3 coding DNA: TGCGCCAGCAGCCCCTCCCCTCAGCGGGGGGCATCTAAGGATACGCAGTATTTT.

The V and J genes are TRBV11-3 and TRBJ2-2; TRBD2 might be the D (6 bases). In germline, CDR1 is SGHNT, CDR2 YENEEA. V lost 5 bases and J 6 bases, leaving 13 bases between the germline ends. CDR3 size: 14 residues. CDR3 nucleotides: TGTGCCAGCAGCCCACGGTCGGGAGCCGGGGAGCTGTTTTTT. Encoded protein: CASSPRSGAGELFF. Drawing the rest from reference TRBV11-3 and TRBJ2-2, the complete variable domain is EAGVVQSPRYKIIEKKQPVAFWCNPISGHNTLYWYLQNLGQGPELLIRYENEEAVDDSQLPKDRFSAERLKGVDSTLKIQPAELGDSAVYLCASSPRSGAGELFFGEGSRLTVL.

Here the CDR3 reads CASSQPQTGNGYTF. CDR3 bases: TGTGCCAGCAGCCAACCACAAACAGGGAACGGCTACACCTTC. The V gene is TRBV4-2, the J gene TRBJ1-2, with D perhaps TRBD1 (6 bases). Trimming left V 2 bases short and J 8 bases short, with 15 bases between. CDR1 LGHNA and CDR2 YNFKEQ come from the germline V gene. The CDR3 is 14 residues long.

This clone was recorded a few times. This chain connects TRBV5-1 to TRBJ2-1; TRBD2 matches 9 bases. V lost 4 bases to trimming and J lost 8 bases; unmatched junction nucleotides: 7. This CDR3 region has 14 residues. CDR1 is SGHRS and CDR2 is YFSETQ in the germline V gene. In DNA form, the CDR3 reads TGCGCCAGCAGCCCCCGGACTAGCGAAGATGAGCAGTTCTTC. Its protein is CASSPRTSEDEQFF.

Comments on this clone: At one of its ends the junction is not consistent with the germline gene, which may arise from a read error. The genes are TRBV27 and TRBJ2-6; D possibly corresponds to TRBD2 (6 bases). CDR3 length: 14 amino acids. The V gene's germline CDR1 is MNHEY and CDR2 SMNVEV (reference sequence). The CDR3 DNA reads TGTGCCAGCGGAGGGGATAGGGGAGCCAACGGCCTGACTTTC. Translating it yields CASGGDRGANGLTF. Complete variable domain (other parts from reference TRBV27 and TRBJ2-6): EAQVTQNPRYLITVTGKKLTVTCSQNMNHEYMSWYRQDPGLGLRQIYYSMNVEVTDKGDVPEGYKVSRKEKRNFPLILESPSPNQTSLYFCASGGDRGANGLTFGAGSRLTVL.

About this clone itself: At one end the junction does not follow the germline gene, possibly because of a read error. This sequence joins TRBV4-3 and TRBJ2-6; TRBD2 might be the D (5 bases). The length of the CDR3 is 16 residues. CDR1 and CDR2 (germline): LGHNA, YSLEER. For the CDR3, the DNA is TGCGCCAGCAGCCAAGAGGGTCCGGACTGGGCCAACGGCCTGACTTTC. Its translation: CASSQEGPDWANGLTF.

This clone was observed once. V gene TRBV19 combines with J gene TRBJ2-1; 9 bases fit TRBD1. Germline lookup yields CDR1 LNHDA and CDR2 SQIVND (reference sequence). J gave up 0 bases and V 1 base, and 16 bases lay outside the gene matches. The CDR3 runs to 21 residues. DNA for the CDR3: TGTGCCAGTAGTATAGTTTTGTTAGGGGACAGGGCGGGGAGCTCCTACAATGAGCAGTTCTTC. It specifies CASSIVLLGDRAGSSYNEQFF.

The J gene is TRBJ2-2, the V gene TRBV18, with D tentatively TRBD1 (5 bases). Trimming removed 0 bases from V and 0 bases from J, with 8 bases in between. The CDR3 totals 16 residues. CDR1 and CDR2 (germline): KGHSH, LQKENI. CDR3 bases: TGTGCCAGCTCACCACCCCAGGGTACGAACACCGGGGAGCTGTTTTTT. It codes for CASSPPQGTNTGELFF.

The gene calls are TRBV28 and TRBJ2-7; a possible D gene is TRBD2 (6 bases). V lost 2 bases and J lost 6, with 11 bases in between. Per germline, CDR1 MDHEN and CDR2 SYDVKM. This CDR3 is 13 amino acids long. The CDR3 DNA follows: TGTGCCAGCAGTTTAGTCGGGGGAAGCGAGCAGTACGTC. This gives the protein CASSLVGGSEQYV.

This CDR3 is CASSLDSSPYTF. CDR3 coding DNA: TGTGCCAGCAGCTTGGACAGCTCCCCCTACACCTTC. This chain connects TRBV5-4 to TRBJ1-2; D remains ambiguous. V was cut by 0 bases and J by 10 bases, with 10 bases left in between. The CDR3 sequence is 12 residues long. The germline V gene encodes CDR1 SGHNT and CDR2 YYREEE (reference sequence).